Here is one T cell receptor (beta chain) with its context. A junction boundary mismatches the germline segment, possibly from a read error. The data are from a study of tumor-infiltrating lymphocytes in primary liver carcinoma. The CDR3 is made up of 12 amino acids. The V gene's germline CDR1 is MNHNS and CDR2 SASEGT. The source material, 20-30 mg of unsorted bulk tissue, was used to co-extract RNA and DNA. Constant-region priming of approximately 0.55 ug total RNA yielded TCR beta cDNA. For TCR beta, libraries were produced by three nested multiplex PCR rounds using slightly modified ARM-PCR. Researchers ran the first two PCR rounds for approximately 10 cycles each with TRBV1-TRBV30 forward primers and a C-beta reverse primer. TCRdb passed the multiplex PCR reads through MiXCR, listing each CDR3 protein once. The repertoire holds 30,000 to 40,000 distinct CDR3 sequences, with under 75% as singletons.

The receptor was derived from a man in his forties or fifties with primary liver carcinoma and hepatitis B virus infection. The sample consisted of liver tumor tissue from sampling region 4. The subset here: tumor region T4, right-lateral pole. The V and J genes are TRBV6-1 and TRBJ2-3; D gene unclear. The CDR3 here is CASSDWVDTQFF. Written as DNA, the CDR3 is TGTGCCAGCAGTGATTGGGTAGATACGCAGTTTTTT.